This TCR beta chain was identified in a study of radiation and T cells in renal cell carcinoma. On the study more broadly: Nephrectomy followed 15 Gy stereotactic body radiation by 4 weeks. The study's findings and limits: Without pretreatment biopsies, baseline tumor clonotype presence was undetermined. In blood, top tumor clones expanded by 2 weeks, shrinking by 4.

Some clones are missing from TCRdb's copy, which holds only in-frame ones; the method was immunoSEQ multiplex PCR. The profile shows approximately 110,000 clones, 80% to 85% of them singletons. Documented time point: baseline pretreatment blood. The sample's treatment: 15 Gy SBRT to primary tumor, nephrectomy 4 weeks later. Trimming shortened V by 4 bases and J by 8 bases, and 18 bases separated the two germline ends. Per the germline V gene, CDR1 is WNHNN and CDR2 is SYGVQD (reference sequence). The CDR3 spans 15 residues. With regard to this clone: Antigen unknown.

This specimen consisted of blood, obtained from a patient whose treatment included radiotherapy and nephrectomy. This TCR was sampled from a woman aged 60-75 years with renal cell carcinoma. This chain joins TRBV10-1 and TRBJ2-1; perhaps TRBD1 as D (5 bases). The CDR3 nucleotides are TGCGCCAGCAGTGGTAGGGGTCAGCTAAAGGATGAGCAGTTCTTC. Amino acid sequence: CASSGRGQLKDEQFF.